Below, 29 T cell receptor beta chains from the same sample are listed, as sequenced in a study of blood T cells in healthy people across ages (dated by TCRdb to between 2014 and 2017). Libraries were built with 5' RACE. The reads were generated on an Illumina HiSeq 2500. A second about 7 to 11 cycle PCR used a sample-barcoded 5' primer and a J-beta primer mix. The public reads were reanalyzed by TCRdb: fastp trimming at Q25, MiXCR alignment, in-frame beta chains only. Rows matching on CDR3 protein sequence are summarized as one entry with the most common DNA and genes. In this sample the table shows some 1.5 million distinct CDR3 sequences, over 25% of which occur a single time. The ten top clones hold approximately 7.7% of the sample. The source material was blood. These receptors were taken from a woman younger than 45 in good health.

As DNA, the CDR3 is TGCGCCAGCAGCCAAGAGCCCCTCGGGACAGGGGGCACAGATACGCAGTATTTT. This encodes CASSQEPLGTGGTDTQYF. The genes are TRBV4-1 and TRBJ2-3; 10 bases agree with TRBD1. The CDR3 contains 18 residues. Per germline, CDR1 MGHRA and CDR2 YSYEKL. V lost 0 bases, J lost 1 base, and 7 bases stayed unmatched.

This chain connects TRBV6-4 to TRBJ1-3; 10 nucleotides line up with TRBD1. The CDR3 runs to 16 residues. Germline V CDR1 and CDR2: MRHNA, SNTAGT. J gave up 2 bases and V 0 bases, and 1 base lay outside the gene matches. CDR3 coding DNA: TGTGCCAGCAGTGACTCCGGGACAGGGGCTGGAAACACCATATATTTT. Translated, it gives CASSDSGTGAGNTIYF.

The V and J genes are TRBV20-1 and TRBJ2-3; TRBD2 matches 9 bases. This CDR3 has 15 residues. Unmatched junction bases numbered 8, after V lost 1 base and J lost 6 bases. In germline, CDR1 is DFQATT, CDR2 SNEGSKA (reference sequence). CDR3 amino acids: CSARASGVPLDTQYF. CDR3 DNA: TGCAGTGCTAGAGCTAGCGGGGTGCCTTTGGATACGCAGTATTTT.

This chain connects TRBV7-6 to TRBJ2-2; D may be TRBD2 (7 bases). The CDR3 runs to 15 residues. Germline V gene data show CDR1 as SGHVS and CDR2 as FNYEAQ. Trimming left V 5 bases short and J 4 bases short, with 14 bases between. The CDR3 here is CASSRGARGTGELFF. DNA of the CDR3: TGTGCCAGCAGCCGGGGGGCCCGGGGCACCGGGGAGCTGTTTTTT.

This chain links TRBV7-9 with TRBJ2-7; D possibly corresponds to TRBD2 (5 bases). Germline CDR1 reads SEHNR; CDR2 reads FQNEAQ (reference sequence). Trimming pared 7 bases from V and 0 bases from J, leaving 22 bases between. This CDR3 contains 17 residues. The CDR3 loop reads CASTPFRDSAPSYEQYF. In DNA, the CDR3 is TGTGCCAGCACCCCCTTCCGTGATAGCGCCCCCTCCTACGAGCAGTACTTC.

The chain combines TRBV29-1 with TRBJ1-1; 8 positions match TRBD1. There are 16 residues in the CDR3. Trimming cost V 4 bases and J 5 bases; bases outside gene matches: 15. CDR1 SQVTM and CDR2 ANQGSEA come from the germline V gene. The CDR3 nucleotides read TGCAGCGTTGGGACAGGGCCGTCTCGAACGGGGACTGAAGCTTTCTTT. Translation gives CSVGTGPSRTGTEAFF.

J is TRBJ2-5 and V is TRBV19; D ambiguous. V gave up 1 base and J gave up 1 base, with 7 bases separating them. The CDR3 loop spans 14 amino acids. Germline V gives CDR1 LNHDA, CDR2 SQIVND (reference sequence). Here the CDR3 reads CASSIVGTQETQYF. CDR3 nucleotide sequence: TGTGCCAGTAGTATAGTCGGTACCCAAGAGACCCAGTACTTC.

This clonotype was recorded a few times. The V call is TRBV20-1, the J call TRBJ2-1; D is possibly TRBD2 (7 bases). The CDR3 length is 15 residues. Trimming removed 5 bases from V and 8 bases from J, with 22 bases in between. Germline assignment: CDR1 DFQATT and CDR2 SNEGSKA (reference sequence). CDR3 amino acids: CSAEEGGVWYDEQFF. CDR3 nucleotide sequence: TGCAGTGCTGAAGAAGGGGGGGTCTGGTACGATGAGCAGTTCTTC.

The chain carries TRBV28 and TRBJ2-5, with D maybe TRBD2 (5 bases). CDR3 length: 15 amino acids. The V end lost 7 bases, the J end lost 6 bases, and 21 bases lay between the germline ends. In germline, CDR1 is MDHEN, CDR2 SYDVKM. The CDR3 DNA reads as TGTGCCAGCACCTCAAATCCCCGGGGAGTTAAGACCCAGTACTTC. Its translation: CASTSNPRGVKTQYF.

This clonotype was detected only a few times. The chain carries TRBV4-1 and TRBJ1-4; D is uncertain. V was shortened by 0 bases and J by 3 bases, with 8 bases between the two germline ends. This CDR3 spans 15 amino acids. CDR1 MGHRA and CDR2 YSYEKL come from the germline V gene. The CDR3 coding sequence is TGCGCCAGCAGCCAAGAACGTGCGGCTAATGAAAAACTGTTTTTT. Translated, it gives CASSQERAANEKLFF.

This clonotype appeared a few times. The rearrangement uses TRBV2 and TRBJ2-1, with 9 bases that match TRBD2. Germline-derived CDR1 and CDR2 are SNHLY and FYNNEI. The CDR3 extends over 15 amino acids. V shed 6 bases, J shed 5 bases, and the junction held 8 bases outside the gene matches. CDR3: CASRWGGRVDNEQFF. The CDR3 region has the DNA TGTGCCAGCAGGTGGGGCGGGAGGGTTGACAATGAGCAGTTCTTC.

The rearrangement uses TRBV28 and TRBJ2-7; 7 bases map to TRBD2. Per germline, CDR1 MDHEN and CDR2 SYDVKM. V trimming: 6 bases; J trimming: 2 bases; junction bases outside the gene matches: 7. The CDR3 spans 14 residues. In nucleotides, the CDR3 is TGTGCCAGCAGCCCTCCAGCGGGGCCCTACGAGCAGTACTTC. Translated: CASSPPAGPYEQYF. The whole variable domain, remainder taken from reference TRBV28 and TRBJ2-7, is DVKVTQSSRYLVKRTGEKVFLECVQDMDHENMFWYRQDPGLGLRLIYFSYDVKMKEKGDIPEGYSVSREKKERFSLILESASTNQTSMYLCASSPPAGPYEQYFGPGTRLTVT.

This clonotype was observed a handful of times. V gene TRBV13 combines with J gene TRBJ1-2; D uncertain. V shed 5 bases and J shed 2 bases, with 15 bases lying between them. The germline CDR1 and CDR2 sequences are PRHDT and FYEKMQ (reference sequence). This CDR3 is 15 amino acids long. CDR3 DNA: TGTGCCAGCAGCGAGGGCTTGGGGTCCAACTATGGCTACACCTTC. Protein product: CASSEGLGSNYGYTF.

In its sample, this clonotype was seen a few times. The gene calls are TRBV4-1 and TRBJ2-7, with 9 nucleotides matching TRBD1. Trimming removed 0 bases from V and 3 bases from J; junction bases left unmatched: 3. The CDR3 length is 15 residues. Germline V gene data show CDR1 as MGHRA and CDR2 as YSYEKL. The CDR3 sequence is CASSQDTGGLYEQYF. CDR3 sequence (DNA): TGCGCCAGCAGCCAAGATACAGGGGGCCTCTACGAGCAGTACTTC.

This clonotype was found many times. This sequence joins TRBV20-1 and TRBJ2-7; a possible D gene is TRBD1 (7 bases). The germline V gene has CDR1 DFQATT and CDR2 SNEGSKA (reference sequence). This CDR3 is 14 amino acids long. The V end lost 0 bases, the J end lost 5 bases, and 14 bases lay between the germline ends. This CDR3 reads CSARDQGGIHEQYF. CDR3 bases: TGCAGTGCTAGAGACCAGGGGGGAATTCACGAGCAGTACTTC.

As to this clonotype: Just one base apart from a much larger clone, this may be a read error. The CDR3 coding sequence is TGTGCCAGCAGCCAAAGAAATGGGCAGTTCTTC. It codes for CASSQRNGQFF. The chain recombines TRBV3-1 with TRBJ2-1; D gene unclear. In germline, CDR1 is LGHDT, CDR2 YNNKEL (reference sequence). The CDR3 has 11 residues.

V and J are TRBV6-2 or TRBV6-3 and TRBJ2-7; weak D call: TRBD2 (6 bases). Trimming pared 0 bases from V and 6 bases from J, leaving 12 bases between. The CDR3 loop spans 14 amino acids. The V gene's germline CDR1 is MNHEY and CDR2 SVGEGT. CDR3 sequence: CASSYSTGATEQYF. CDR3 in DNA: TGTGCCAGCAGTTACTCAACGGGAGCTACCGAGCAGTACTTC.

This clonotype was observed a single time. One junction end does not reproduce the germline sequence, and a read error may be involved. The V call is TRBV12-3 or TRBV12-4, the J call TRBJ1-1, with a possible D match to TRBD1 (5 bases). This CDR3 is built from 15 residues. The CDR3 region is CVSSLDGRVNTEAFF. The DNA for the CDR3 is TGTGTCAGCAGTTTAGACGGCAGGGTGAACACTGAAGCTTTCTTT.

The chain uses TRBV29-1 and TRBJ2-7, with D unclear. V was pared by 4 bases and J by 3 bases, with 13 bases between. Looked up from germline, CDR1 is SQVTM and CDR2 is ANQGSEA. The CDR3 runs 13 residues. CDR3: CSVAPRAFYEQYF. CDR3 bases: TGCAGCGTTGCCCCCCGGGCCTTCTACGAGCAGTACTTC.

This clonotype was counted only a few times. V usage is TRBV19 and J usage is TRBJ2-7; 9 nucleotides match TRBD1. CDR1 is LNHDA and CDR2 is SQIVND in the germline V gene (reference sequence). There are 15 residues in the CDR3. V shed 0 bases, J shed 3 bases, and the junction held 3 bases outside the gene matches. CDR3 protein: CASSIETGGIYEQYF. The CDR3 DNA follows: TGTGCCAGTAGTATAGAAACAGGGGGCATCTACGAGCAGTACTTC.

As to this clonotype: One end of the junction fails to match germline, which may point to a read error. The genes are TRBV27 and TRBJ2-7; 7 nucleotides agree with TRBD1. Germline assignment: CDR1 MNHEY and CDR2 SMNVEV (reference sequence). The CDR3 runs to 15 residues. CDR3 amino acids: CATSLSTGTPYEQYF. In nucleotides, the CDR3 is TGTGCCACCAGTTTATCGACAGGGACCCCCTACGAGCAGTACTTC.

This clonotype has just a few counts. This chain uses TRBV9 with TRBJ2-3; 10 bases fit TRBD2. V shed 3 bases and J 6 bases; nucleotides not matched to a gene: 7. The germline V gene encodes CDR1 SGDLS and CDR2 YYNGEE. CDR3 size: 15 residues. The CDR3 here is CASSAASGSSDTQYF. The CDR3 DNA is TGTGCCAGCAGCGCGGCTAGCGGGAGTTCTGATACGCAGTATTTT.

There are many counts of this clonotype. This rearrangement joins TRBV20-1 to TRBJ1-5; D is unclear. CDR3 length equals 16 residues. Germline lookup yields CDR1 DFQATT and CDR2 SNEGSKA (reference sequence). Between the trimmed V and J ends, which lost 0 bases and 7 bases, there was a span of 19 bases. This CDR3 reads CSARDVNSGNGQPQHF. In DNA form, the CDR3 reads TGCAGTGCTAGAGATGTCAATTCGGGGAACGGACAGCCCCAGCATTTT.

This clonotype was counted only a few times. Here the CDR3 reads CSARDLGEGTQYF. The CDR3 bases are TGCAGTGCTAGAGATCTCGGGGAGGGGACCCAGTACTTC. V usage is TRBV20-1 and J usage is TRBJ2-5; 7 bases are a match to TRBD2. In germline, CDR1 is DFQATT, CDR2 SNEGSKA (reference sequence). Unmatched junction bases numbered 5, after V lost 0 bases and J lost 7 bases. This CDR3 is 13 amino acids long.

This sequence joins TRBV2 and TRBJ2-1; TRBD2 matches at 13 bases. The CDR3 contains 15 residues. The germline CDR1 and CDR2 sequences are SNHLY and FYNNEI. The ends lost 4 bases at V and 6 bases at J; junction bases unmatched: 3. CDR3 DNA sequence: TGTGCCAGCAGTGGAACTAGCGGGAGGGCCAATGAGCAGTTCTTC. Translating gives CASSGTSGRANEQFF.

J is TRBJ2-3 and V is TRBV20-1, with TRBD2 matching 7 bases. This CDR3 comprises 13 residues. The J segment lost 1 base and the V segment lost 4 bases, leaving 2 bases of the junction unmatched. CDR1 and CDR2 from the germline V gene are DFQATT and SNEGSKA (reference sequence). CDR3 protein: CSAMSGGTDTQYF. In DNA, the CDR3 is TGCAGTGCTATGAGCGGGGGCACAGATACGCAGTATTTT.

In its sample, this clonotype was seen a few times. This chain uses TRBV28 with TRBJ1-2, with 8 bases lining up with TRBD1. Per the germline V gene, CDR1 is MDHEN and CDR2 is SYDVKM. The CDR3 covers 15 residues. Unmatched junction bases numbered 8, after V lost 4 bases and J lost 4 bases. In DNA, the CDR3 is TGTGCCAGCAGTTCCCCCCGGACAGGGAGCTATGGCTACACCTTC. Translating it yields CASSSPRTGSYGYTF.

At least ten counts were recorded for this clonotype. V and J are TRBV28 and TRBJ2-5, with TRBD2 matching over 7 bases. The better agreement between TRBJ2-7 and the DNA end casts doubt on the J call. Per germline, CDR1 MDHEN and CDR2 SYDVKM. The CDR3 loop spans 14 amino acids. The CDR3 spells CASSLAGGGFEQYF. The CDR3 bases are TGTGCCAGCAGTTTGGCCGGCGGGGGATTCGAGCAGTACTTC.

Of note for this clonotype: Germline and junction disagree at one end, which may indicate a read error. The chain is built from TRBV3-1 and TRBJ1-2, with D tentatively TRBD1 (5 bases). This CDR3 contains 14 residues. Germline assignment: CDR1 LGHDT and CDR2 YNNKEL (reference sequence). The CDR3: CASSLRQITYGYIF. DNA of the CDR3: TGTGCCAGCAGCCTCCGACAGATAACATATGGCTACATCTTC.